This entry is about one T cell receptor beta chain. The sample belongs to a study of control samples from healthy donors and cancer patients. The CDR3 is 13 residues long. Germline V gene sequence: CDR1 LNHNV, CDR2 YYDKDF (reference sequence). V was clipped by 0 bases and J by 7 bases, with 9 bases between them. Produced via immunoSEQ multiplex PCR; TCRdb's table is partial and in-frame only. This table holds 200,000 to 250,000 clones, just under 95% found once. The sample consisted of blood. The rearrangement links TRBV15 to TRBJ1-2; D gene unclear. The source of this sequence is a man aged 50-60 years in good health. The CDR3 nucleotides are TGTGCCACCAGCAGAGATGTCGAGGCTGGCTACACCTTC. Translation: CATSRDVEAGYTF. Full variable domain (rest looked up from reference TRBV15 and TRBJ1-2): DAMVIQNPRYQVTQFGKPVTLSCSQTLNHNVMYWYQQKSSQAPKLLFHYYDKDFNNEADTPDNFQSRRPNTSFCFLDIRSPGLGDTAMYLCATSRDVEAGYTFGSGTRLTVV.